The sequence of this TCR beta chain was determined in a study of shared clonotypes between healthy human individuals. Germline-derived CDR1 and CDR2 are GTSNPN and SVGIG (reference sequence). V shed 3 bases and J shed 6 bases, with 9 bases lying between them. The CDR3 covers 12 residues. Sequenced by immunoSEQ multiplex PCR; TCRdb stores in-frame clones only, minus some. The sample has about 560,000 clones, around three quarters seen once; the top ten hold 9.5% to 15%. The receptor was derived from a woman aged 40 to 50 in good health. Some clones in this sample may be carry-over from other donors' samples. J is TRBJ2-1 and V is TRBV30, with D hard to call. The source material was PBMCs. CDR3 amino acids: CAWRKLINEQFF. As DNA, the CDR3 is TGTGCCTGGAGAAAACTGATCAATGAGCAGTTCTTC.